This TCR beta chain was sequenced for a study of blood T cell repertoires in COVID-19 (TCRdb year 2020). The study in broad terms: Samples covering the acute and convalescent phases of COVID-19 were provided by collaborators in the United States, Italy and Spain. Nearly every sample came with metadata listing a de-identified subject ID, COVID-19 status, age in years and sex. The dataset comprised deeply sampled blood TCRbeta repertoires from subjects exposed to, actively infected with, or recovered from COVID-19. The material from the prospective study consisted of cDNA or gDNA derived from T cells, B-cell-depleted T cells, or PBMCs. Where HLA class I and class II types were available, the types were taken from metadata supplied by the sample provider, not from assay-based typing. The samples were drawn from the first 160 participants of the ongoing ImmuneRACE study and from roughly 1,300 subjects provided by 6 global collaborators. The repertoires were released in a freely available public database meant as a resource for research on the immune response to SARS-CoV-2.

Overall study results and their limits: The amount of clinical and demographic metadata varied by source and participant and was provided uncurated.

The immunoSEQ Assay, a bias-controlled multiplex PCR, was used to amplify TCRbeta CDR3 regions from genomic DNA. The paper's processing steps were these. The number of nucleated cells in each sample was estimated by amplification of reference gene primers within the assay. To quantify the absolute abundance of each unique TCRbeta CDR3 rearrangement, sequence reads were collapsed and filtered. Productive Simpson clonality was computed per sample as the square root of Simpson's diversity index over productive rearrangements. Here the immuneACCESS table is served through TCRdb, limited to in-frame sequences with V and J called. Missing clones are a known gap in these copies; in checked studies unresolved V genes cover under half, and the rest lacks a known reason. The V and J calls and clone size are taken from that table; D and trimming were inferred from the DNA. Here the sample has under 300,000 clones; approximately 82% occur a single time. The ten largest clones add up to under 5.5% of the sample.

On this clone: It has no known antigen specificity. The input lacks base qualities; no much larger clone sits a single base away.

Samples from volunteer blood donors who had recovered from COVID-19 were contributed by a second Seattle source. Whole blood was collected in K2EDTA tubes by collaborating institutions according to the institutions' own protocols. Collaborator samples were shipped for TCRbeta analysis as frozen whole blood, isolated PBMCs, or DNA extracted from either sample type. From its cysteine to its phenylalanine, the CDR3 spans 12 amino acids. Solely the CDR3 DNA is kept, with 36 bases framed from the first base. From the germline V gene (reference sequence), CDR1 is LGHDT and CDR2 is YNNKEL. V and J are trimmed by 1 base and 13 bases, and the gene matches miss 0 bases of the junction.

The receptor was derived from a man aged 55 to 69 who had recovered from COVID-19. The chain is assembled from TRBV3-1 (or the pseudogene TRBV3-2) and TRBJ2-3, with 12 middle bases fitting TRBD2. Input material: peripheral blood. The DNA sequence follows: TGTGCCAGCAGCCAAGGGACTAGCGGGAAGTATTTT. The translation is CASSQGTSGKYF.